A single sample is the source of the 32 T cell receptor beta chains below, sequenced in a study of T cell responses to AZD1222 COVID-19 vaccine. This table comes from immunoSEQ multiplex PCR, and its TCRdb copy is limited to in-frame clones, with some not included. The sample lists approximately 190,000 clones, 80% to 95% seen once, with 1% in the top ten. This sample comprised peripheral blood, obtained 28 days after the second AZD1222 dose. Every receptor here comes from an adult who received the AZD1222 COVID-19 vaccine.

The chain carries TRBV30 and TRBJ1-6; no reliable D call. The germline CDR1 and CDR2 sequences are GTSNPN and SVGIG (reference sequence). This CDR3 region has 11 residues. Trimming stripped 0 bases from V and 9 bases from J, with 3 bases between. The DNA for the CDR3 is TGTGCCTGGAGTGTACTTTCACCCCTCCACTTT. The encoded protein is CAWSVLSPLHF.

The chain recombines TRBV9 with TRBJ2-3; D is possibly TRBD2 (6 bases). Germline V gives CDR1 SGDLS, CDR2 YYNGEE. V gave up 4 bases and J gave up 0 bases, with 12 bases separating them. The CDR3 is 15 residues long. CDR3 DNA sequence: TGTGCCAGCAGCCCCTGGGCGGGGAGCACAGATACGCAGTATTTT. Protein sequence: CASSPWAGSTDTQYF.

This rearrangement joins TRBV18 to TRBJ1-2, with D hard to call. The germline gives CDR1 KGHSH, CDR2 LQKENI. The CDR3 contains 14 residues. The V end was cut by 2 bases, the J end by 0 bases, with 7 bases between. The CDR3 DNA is TGTGCCAGCTCACCAAACTCGGCTAACTATGGCTACACCTTC. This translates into CASSPNSANYGYTF.

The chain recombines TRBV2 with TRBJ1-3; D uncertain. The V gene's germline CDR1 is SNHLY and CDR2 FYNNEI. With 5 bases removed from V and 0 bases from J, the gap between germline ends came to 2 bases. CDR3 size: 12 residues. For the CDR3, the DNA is TGTGCCAGCAGTACCTCTGGAAACACCATATATTTT. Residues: CASSTSGNTIYF.

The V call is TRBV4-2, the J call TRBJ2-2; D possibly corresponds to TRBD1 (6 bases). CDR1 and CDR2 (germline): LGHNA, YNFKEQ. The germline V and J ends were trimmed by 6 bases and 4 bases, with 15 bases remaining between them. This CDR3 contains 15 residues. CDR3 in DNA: TGTGCCAGCAGACTACGGACAGACGTCACCGGGGAGCTGTTTTTT. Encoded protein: CASRLRTDVTGELFF.

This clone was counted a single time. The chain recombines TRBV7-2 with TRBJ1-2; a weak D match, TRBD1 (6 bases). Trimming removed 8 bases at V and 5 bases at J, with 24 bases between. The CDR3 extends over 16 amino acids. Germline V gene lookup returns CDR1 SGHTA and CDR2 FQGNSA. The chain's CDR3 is CASSVSGQPSFYGYTF. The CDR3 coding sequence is TGTGCCAGCTCAGTCTCCGGACAGCCCTCCTTTTATGGCTACACCTTC.

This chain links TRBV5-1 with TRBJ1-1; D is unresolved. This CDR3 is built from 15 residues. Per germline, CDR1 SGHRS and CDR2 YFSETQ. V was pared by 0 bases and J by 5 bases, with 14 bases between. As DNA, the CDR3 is TGCGCCAGCAGCTTGGCCGGGCATAAGGGAACTGAAGCTTTCTTT. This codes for CASSLAGHKGTEAFF.

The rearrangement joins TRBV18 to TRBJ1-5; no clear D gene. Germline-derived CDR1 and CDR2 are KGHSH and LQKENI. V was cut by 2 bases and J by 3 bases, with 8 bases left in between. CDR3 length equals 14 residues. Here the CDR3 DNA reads TGTGCCAGCTCACCAGCCCCTCACAATCAGCCCCAGCATTTT. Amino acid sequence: CASSPAPHNQPQHF.

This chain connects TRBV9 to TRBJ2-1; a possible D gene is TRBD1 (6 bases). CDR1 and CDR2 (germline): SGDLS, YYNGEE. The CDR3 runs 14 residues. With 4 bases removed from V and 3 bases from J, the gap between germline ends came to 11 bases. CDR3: CASSPGTLYNEQFF. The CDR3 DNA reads TGTGCCAGCAGCCCTGGGACACTCTACAATGAGCAGTTCTTC.

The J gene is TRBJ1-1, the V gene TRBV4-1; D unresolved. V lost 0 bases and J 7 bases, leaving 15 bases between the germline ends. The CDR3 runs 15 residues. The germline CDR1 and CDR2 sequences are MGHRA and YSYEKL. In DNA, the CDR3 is TGCGCCAGCAGCCAAGACCACGCCCAGGCTTTTGAAGCTTTCTTT. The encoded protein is CASSQDHAQAFEAFF.

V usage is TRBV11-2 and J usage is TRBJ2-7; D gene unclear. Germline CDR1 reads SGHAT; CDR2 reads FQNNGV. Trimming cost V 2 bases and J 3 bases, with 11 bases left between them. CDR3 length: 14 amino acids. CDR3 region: CASSLLGRYYEQYF. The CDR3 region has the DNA TGTGCCAGCAGCTTATTGGGCAGGTACTACGAGCAGTACTTC.

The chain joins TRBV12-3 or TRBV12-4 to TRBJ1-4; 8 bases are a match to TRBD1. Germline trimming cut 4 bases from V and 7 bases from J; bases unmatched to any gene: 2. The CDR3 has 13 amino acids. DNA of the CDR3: TGTGCCAGCAGTTCTGGACAGGGTGAAAAACTGTTTTTT. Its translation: CASSSGQGEKLFF.

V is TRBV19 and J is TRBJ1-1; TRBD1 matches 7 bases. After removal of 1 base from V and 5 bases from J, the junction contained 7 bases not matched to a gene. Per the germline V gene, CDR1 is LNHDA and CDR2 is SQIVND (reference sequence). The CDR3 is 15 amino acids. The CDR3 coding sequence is TGTGCCAGTAGTATAGCCACAGGGGTGTTGACTGAAGCTTTCTTT. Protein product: CASSIATGVLTEAFF.

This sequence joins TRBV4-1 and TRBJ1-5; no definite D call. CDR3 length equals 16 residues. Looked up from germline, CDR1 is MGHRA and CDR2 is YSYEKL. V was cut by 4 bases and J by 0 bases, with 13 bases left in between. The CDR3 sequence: CASSLGLPYSNQPQHF. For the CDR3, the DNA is TGCGCCAGCAGCCTGGGCCTCCCATATAGCAATCAGCCCCAGCATTTT.

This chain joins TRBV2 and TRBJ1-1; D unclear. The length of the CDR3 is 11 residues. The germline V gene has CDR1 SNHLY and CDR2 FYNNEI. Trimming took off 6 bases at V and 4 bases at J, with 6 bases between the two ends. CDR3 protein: CASRLSTEAFF. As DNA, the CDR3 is TGTGCCAGCAGGCTAAGCACTGAAGCTTTCTTT.

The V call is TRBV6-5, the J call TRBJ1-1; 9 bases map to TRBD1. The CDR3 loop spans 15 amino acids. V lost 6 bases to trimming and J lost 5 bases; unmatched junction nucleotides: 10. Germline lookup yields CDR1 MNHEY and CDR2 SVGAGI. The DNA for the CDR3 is TGTGCCAGCAGAGAGACAGGGGGGATACGGACTGAAGCTTTCTTT. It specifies CASRETGGIRTEAFF.

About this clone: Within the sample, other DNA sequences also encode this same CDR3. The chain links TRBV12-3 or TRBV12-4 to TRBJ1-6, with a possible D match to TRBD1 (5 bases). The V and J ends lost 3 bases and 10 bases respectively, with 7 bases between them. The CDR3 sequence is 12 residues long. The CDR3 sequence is CASSFEGSPLHF. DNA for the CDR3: TGTGCCAGCAGTTTCGAGGGGTCACCCCTCCACTTT.

CDR3 sequence reads: CASSAVLADRSTDTQYF. The DNA of the CDR3 is TGTGCCAGCAGTGCGGTTTTGGCGGACCGGAGCACAGATACGCAGTATTTT. The chain carries TRBV2 and TRBJ2-3; no firm D call. The CDR3 totals 17 residues. Germline V lookup: CDR1 SNHLY, CDR2 FYNNEI. Trimming removed 4 bases at V and 0 bases at J, with 17 bases between.

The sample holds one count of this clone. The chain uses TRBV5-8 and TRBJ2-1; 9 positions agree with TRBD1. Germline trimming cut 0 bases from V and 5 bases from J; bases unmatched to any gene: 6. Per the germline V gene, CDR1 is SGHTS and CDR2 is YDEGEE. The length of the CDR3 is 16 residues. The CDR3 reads CASSLVGTGQDNEQFF. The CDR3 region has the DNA TGTGCCAGCAGCTTGGTAGGGACAGGGCAGGACAATGAGCAGTTCTTC.

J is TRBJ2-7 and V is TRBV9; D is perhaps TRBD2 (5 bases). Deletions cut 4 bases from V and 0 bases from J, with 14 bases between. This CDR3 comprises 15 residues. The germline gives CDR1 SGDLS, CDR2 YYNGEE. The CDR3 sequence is CASSPHGMDSYEQYF. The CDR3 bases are TGTGCCAGCAGCCCCCACGGGATGGACTCCTACGAGCAGTACTTC.

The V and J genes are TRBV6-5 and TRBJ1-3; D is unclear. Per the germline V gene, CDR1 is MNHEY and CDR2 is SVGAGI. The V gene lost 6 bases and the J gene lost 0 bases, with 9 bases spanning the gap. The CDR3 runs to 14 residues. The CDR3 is CASRDPLSGNTIYF. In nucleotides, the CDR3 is TGTGCCAGCAGGGACCCTCTCTCTGGAAACACCATATATTTT.

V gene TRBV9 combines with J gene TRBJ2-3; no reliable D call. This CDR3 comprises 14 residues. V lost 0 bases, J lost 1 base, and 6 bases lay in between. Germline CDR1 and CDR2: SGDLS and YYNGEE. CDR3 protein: CASSVDPGTDTQYF. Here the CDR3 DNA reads TGTGCCAGCAGCGTAGACCCCGGCACAGATACGCAGTATTTT.

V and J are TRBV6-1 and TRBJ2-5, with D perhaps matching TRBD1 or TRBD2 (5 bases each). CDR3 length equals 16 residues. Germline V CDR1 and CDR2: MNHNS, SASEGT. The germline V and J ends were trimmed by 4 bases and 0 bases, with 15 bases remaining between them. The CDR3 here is CASSAPQEDYQETQYF. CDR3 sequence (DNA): TGTGCCAGCAGTGCGCCACAGGAGGATTACCAAGAGACCCAGTACTTC.

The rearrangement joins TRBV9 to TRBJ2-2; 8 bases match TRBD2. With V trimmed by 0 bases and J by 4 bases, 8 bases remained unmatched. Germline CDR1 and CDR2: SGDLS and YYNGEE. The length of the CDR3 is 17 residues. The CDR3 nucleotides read TGTGCCAGCAGCGTAGGCCCCGGGGGGGCCGGCACCGGGGAGCTGTTTTTT. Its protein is CASSVGPGGAGTGELFF.

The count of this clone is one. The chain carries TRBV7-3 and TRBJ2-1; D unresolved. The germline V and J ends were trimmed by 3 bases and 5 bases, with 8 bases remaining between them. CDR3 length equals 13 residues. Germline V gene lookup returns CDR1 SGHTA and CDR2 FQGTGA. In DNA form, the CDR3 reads TGTGCCAGCAGCTTGCGACCAGACAATGAGCAGTTCTTC. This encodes CASSLRPDNEQFF.

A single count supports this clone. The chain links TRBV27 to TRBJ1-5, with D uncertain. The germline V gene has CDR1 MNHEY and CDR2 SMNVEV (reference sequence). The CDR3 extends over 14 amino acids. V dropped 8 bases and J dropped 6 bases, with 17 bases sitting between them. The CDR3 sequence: CASGVHGKFQPQHF. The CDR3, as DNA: TGTGCCAGCGGGGTGCATGGCAAATTTCAGCCCCAGCATTTT.

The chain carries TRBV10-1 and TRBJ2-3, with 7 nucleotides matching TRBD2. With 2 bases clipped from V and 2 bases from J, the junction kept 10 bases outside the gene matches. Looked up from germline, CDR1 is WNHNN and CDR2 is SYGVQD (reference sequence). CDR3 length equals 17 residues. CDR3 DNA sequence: TGCGCCAGCAGTGAGGTAGTGCGGGGGACCCTCACAGATACGCAGTATTTT. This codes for CASSEVVRGTLTDTQYF.

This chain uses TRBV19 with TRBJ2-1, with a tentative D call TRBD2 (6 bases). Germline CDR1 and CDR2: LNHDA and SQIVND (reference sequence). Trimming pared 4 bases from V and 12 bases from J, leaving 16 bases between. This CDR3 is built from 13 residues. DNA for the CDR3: TGTGCCAGTAGTAGTTTGGGAGGAGATGTGCAGTTCTTC. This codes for CASSSLGGDVQFF.

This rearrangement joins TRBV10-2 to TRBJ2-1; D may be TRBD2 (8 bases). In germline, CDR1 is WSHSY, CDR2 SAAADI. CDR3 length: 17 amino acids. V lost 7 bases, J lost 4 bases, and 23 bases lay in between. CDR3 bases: TGCGCCAGCAAGGGGGCCCCCCGCGGGGGGATATACAATGAGCAGTTCTTC. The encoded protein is CASKGAPRGGIYNEQFF.

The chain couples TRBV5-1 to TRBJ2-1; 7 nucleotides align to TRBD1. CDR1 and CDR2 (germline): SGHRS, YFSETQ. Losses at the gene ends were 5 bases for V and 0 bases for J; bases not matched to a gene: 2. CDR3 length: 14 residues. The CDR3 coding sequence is TGCGCCAGCAGTTCAGGGGGCTCCTACAATGAGCAGTTCTTC. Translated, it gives CASSSGGSYNEQFF.

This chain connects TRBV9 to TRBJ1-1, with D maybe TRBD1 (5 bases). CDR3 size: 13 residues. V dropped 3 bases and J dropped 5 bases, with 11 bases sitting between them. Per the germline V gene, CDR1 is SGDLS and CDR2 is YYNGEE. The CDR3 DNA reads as TGTGCCAGCAGCGCCTACGGGGGAACTGAAGCTTTCTTT. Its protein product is CASSAYGGTEAFF. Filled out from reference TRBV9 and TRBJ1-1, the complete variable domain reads DSGVTQTPKHLITATGQRVTLRCSPRSGDLSVYWYQQSLDQGLQFLIQYYNGEERAKGNILERFSAQQFPDLHSELNLSSLELGDSALYFCASSAYGGTEAFFGQGTRLTVV.

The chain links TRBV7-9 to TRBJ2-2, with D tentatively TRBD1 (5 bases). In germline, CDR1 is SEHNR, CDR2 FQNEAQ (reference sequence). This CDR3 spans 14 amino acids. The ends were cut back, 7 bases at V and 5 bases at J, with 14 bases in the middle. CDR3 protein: CASTELQGTGELFF. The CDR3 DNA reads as TGTGCCAGCACCGAATTGCAGGGAACCGGGGAGCTGTTTTTT.